Listed here are 23 T cell receptor beta chains from one sample, sequenced in a study of cytomegalovirus exposure and HLA in healthy donors. The PCR had 60 Vbeta and 13 Jbeta primers. Data came from immunoSEQ multiplex PCR; TCRdb stores just in-frame clones and leaves some out. The table lists around 200,000 clones, around 79% of them singletons. Sequenced: PBMCs. These receptor sequences come from a woman under 30 in good health and CMV-seronegative.

The rearrangement links TRBV19 to TRBJ1-1, with 8 bases lining up with TRBD1. Germline lookup yields CDR1 LNHDA and CDR2 SQIVND (reference sequence). This CDR3 has 17 residues. Trimming took 6 bases from V and 4 from J; bases not matched to a gene: 16. The CDR3 nucleotides are TGTGCCAGTAGGAATAGACAGGGGACACGTTCGGGCACTGAAGCTTTCTTT. Its protein product is CASRNRQGTRSGTEAFF.

The chain uses TRBV6-5 and TRBJ1-1; no definite D call. Trimming left V 0 bases short and J 0 bases short, with 8 bases between. Germline V gives CDR1 MNHEY, CDR2 SVGAGI. The CDR3 has 15 amino acids. The CDR3 loop reads CASSYSRYMNTEAFF. CDR3 nucleotides: TGTGCCAGCAGTTACTCTCGATACATGAACACTGAAGCTTTCTTT.

The chain combines TRBV2 with TRBJ2-7; D may be TRBD2 (5 bases). The germline CDR1 and CDR2 sequences are SNHLY and FYNNEI. The CDR3 runs 15 residues. The V gene lost 4 bases and the J gene lost 7 bases, with 20 bases spanning the gap. The CDR3 loop reads CASSGSTNGIREQYF. The CDR3, as DNA: TGTGCCAGCAGTGGGTCAACGAACGGGATACGGGAGCAGTACTTC.

V usage is TRBV29-1 and J usage is TRBJ2-1, with TRBD1 as a possible D gene (5 bases). CDR3 length: 13 amino acids. Germline V CDR1 and CDR2: SQVTM, ANQGSEA. Between the trimmed V and J ends, which lost 6 bases and 7 bases, there was a span of 16 bases. The chain's CDR3 is CSVYGLSGNEQFF. CDR3 nucleotide sequence: TGCAGCGTCTACGGTCTCTCAGGGAATGAGCAGTTCTTC.

This sequence joins TRBV5-6 and TRBJ2-7, with TRBD1 identical over 8 bases. The length of the CDR3 is 15 residues. J was trimmed by 3 bases and V by 5 bases; bases with no gene match: 10. Per germline, CDR1 SGHDT and CDR2 YYEEEE. The chain's CDR3 is CASSRTGTRGYEQYF. CDR3 bases: TGTGCCAGCAGTCGGACAGGGACGAGAGGCTACGAGCAGTACTTC. The variable domain in full, with the rest retrieved from reference TRBV5-6 and TRBJ2-7, is DAGVTQSPTHLIKTRGQQVTLRCSPKSGHDTVSWYQQALGQGPQFIFQYYEEEERQRGNFPDRFSGHQFPNYSSELNVNALLLGDSALYLCASSRTGTRGYEQYFGPGTRLTVT.

The V call is TRBV9, the J call TRBJ1-2, with a possible D match to TRBD1 (6 bases). There are 14 residues in the CDR3. CDR1 SGDLS and CDR2 YYNGEE come from the germline V gene. Trimming pared 4 bases from V and 4 bases from J, leaving 14 bases between. In nucleotides, the CDR3 is TGTGCCAGCAGCTTTCAAGTACAGGGCTATGGCTACACCTTC. Translation gives CASSFQVQGYGYTF.

To note about this clone: Other DNA sequences of this sample code for an identical CDR3. The rearrangement uses TRBV11-3 and TRBJ1-1, with 10 bases lining up with TRBD1. Trimming took 6 bases from V and 7 from J; bases not matched to a gene: 5. CDR3 length equals 13 residues. Germline values: CDR1 SGHNT, CDR2 YENEEA. The CDR3 loop is CASSSGQGSEAFF. As DNA, the CDR3 is TGTGCCAGCAGTTCGGGACAGGGGAGTGAAGCTTTCTTT. Full variable domain (missing parts from reference TRBV11-3 and TRBJ1-1): EAGVVQSPRYKIIEKKQPVAFWCNPISGHNTLYWYLQNLGQGPELLIRYENEEAVDDSQLPKDRFSAERLKGVDSTLKIQPAELGDSAVYLCASSSGQGSEAFFGQGTRLTVV.

As DNA, the CDR3 is TGTGCCAGCAGCTTACCGGGACAATCCTATGGCTACACCTTC. Translation: CASSLPGQSYGYTF. The chain links TRBV28 to TRBJ1-2, with a weak D call TRBD1 (6 bases). Germline loops: CDR1 MDHEN, CDR2 SYDVKM. The V end was cut by 6 bases, the J end by 4 bases, with 15 bases between. This CDR3 is built from 14 residues.

The CDR3 DNA is TGTGCCAGCAGCTCCAACAGGGTCTCTAATTCACCCCTCCACTTT. Residues: CASSSNRVSNSPLHF. The chain combines TRBV7-9 with TRBJ1-6; possible D gene TRBD1, 6 bases. V lost 4 bases and J lost 6, with 13 bases in between. Germline values: CDR1 SEHNR, CDR2 FQNEAQ (reference sequence). The CDR3 has 15 residues.

This clone was seen once. V is TRBV7-8 and J is TRBJ2-7; 9 bases map to TRBD1. The CDR3 sequence is 14 residues long. Germline CDR1 is SGHVS and CDR2 is FQNEAQ. Trimming took 5 bases from V and 4 from J; bases not matched to a gene: 6. This CDR3 is CASSPRDRVYEQYF. The CDR3 region has the DNA TGTGCCAGCAGCCCACGGGACAGGGTGTACGAGCAGTACTTC.

Only a few counts were recorded for this clone. The chain employs TRBV19 and TRBJ1-1; 7 nucleotides match TRBD1. Germline-derived CDR1 and CDR2 are LNHDA and SQIVND (reference sequence). V lost 3 bases to trimming and J lost 4 bases; unmatched junction nucleotides: 5. The CDR3 spans 14 residues. As DNA, the CDR3 is TGTGCCAGTAGTATTTTGTGGGACAGCACTGAAGCTTTCTTT. Translated, it gives CASSILWDSTEAFF.

This chain's CDR3 is CASRGTGLGETQYF. CDR3 coding DNA: TGTGCCAGCAGGGGGACAGGGCTCGGGGAGACCCAGTACTTC. This chain links TRBV6-5 with TRBJ2-5, with 9 bases matching TRBD1. V was pared by 6 bases and J by 5 bases, with 7 bases of the junction left unmatched. The CDR3 contains 14 residues. Germline values: CDR1 MNHEY, CDR2 SVGAGI.

CDR3 in amino acids: CASSAMNTEAFF. CDR3 nucleotide sequence: TGTGCCAGCAGCGCTATGAACACTGAAGCTTTCTTT. V gene TRBV7-2 combines with J gene TRBJ1-1; D is unclear. The germline V and J ends were trimmed by 5 bases and 0 bases, with 4 bases remaining between them. CDR1 is SGHTA and CDR2 is FQGNSA in the germline V gene. CDR3 length: 12 residues.

The sample holds a few counts of this clone. The chain employs TRBV7-9 and TRBJ2-3, with unresolved D. The CDR3 sequence is 14 residues long. The ends were cut back, 2 bases at V and 0 bases at J, with 6 bases in the middle. Germline V gene sequence: CDR1 SEHNR, CDR2 FQNEAQ (reference sequence). This CDR3 is CASSLTTSTDTQYF. CDR3 nucleotides: TGTGCCAGCAGCTTAACTACCAGCACAGATACGCAGTATTTT.

The gene calls are TRBV5-1 and TRBJ1-6; 8 positions agree with TRBD1. Losses at the gene ends were 3 bases for V and 7 bases for J; bases not matched to a gene: 12. The germline gives CDR1 SGHRS, CDR2 YFSETQ. The length of the CDR3 is 17 residues. CDR3 protein: CASSSERTGYENSPLHF. Written as DNA, the CDR3 is TGCGCCAGCAGCTCGGAGAGGACAGGGTATGAGAATTCACCCCTCCACTTT.

This clone was seen more than once but under ten times. This chain links TRBV7-9 with TRBJ1-4; no clear D gene. The CDR3 covers 13 residues. From germline, CDR1 is SEHNR and CDR2 FQNEAQ (reference sequence). Trimming pared 5 bases from V and 8 bases from J, leaving 12 bases between. In DNA, the CDR3 is TGTGCCAGCAGCGGATGGGCGGGCGAAAAACTGTTTTTT. It encodes CASSGWAGEKLFF.

This clone showed up just once. The rearrangement uses TRBV9 and TRBJ2-1, with 9 bases fitting TRBD1. The CDR3 runs to 19 residues. With 0 bases clipped from V and 9 bases from J, the junction kept 19 bases outside the gene matches. CDR1 and CDR2 (germline): SGDLS, YYNGEE. CDR3 sequence (DNA): TGTGCCAGCAGCGTAGCTAGTGGAGCTTCGGGACAGGGAATCCGTGAGCAGTTCTTC. The encoded protein is CASSVASGASGQGIREQFF.

The genes are TRBV28 and TRBJ2-2; D perhaps matches TRBD2 (6 bases). Looked up from germline, CDR1 is MDHEN and CDR2 is SYDVKM. This CDR3 spans 14 amino acids. V shed 6 bases and J shed 4 bases, with 12 bases lying between them. The CDR3 loop is CASSPGVLTGELFF. In DNA form, the CDR3 reads TGTGCCAGCAGCCCGGGGGTCCTCACCGGGGAGCTGTTTTTT.

CDR3 DNA sequence: TGTGCCAGCAGCTTGGCTGGGACAGACTACTACAATGAGCAGTTCTTC. Amino acids: CASSLAGTDYYNEQFF. The chain links TRBV5-8 to TRBJ2-1, with 7 bases identical to TRBD1. The germline V gene has CDR1 SGHTS and CDR2 YDEGEE. This CDR3 region has 16 residues. The junction had 6 bases not matched to a gene; V was cut back by 0 bases and J by 3 bases.

The J gene is TRBJ2-6, the V gene TRBV5-1, with TRBD1 identical over 10 bases. This CDR3 region has 17 residues. CDR1 is SGHRS and CDR2 is YFSETQ in the germline V gene. Germline trimming cut 3 bases from V and 1 base from J; bases unmatched to any gene: 4. The CDR3 protein is CASSSDRGLSGANVLTF. CDR3 coding DNA: TGCGCCAGCAGCTCAGACAGGGGGCTGTCTGGGGCCAACGTCCTGACTTTC.

The chain employs TRBV7-2 and TRBJ1-5, with 7 bases fitting TRBD1. This CDR3 comprises 15 residues. Germline V gene data show CDR1 as SGHTA and CDR2 as FQGNSA. The J segment lost 0 bases and the V segment lost 3 bases, leaving 2 bases of the junction unmatched. CDR3 coding DNA: TGTGCCAGCAGCTTGACAGGGAATAGCAATCAGCCCCAGCATTTT. Its translation: CASSLTGNSNQPQHF.

The CDR3 sequence is CASSFTVTGNSPLHF. CDR3 sequence (DNA): TGTGCCAGCAGCTTCACTGTGACAGGGAATTCACCCCTCCACTTT. The rearrangement uses TRBV7-2 and TRBJ1-6; 7 bases are shared with TRBD1. This CDR3 region has 15 residues. V gave up 3 bases and J gave up 7 bases; unmatched junction bases: 6. Germline V gene sequence: CDR1 SGHTA, CDR2 FQGNSA.

The chain combines TRBV30 with TRBJ1-1, with D possibly being TRBD1 (5 bases). Germline CDR1 and CDR2: GTSNPN and SVGIG (reference sequence). There are 15 residues in the CDR3. Trimming took 0 bases from V and 8 from J, leaving 19 bases between them. The CDR3: CAWSVQVLTVTEAFF. CDR3 DNA sequence: TGTGCCTGGAGTGTACAGGTTCTGACGGTCACCGAAGCTTTCTTT.